This T cell receptor beta chain was obtained from a study of technical replicates of blood from several donors. TCRdb keeps only in-frame clones here, not all; method: immunoSEQ multiplex PCR. The table includes just over 95,000 clones, around 95% detected once. Trimming removed 8 bases at V and 0 bases at J, with 8 bases between. The CDR3 is 13 amino acids. Germline CDR1 LNHNV, CDR2 YYDKDF (reference sequence). The receptor's source is a human donor in good health. The sequenced sample consisted of T cells isolated from PBMCs. The chain couples TRBV15 to TRBJ1-3; D not resolved. CDR3 sequence: CATSSGSGNTIYF. As DNA, the CDR3 is TGTGCCACCTCCTCCGGCTCTGGAAACACCATATATTTT. The entire variable domain, with the rest obtained from reference TRBV15 and TRBJ1-3, is as follows: DAMVIQNPRYQVTQFGKPVTLSCSQTLNHNVMYWYQQKSSQAPKLLFHYYDKDFNNEADTPDNFQSRRPNTSFCFLDIRSPGLGDTAMYLCATSSGSGNTIYFGEGSWLTVV.